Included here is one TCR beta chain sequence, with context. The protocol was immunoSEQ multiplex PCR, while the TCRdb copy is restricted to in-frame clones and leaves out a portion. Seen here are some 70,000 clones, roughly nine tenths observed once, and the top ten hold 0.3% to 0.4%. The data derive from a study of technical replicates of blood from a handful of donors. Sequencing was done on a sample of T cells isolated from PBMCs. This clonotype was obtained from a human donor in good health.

CDR3 sequence (DNA): TGTGCCAGCAGCGATACTTTAACCTCCTACGAGCAGTACTTC. Residues: CASSDTLTSYEQYF. V and J are TRBV5-4 and TRBJ2-7, with unresolved D. V lost 4 bases to trimming and J lost 0 bases, with 11 bases between them. This CDR3 spans 14 amino acids. Germline V gives CDR1 SGHNT, CDR2 YYREEE (reference sequence).